The clone carrying this T cell receptor beta chain was counted only a few times. The data were obtained in a study of cytotoxic CD8 clonotypes in ibrutinib-treated CLL. As for the study in general: Patients: roughly twelve relapsed/refractory, approximately 16 treatment-naive, 17 IGHV unmutated.

With 2 bases removed from V and 6 bases from J, the gap between germline ends came to 11 bases. The CDR3 loop spans 14 amino acids. Germline V gene data show CDR1 as SEHNR and CDR2 as FQNEAQ (reference sequence). Depths of 1 in 200,000 to 1 in 1 million T cells were the sequencing target. The data were produced by immunoSEQ multiplex PCR, yet TCRdb's version contains in-frame clones alone and is incomplete. The sample records about 140,000 clones, around 80% being singletons. The input for sequencing was PBMCs, taken after 36 months of ibrutinib treatment. The chain joins TRBV7-9 to TRBJ2-1; D might be TRBD2 (6 bases). The TCR originated in a human donor with chronic lymphocytic leukemia. The chain's CDR3 is CASSLSLASNEQFF. DNA for the CDR3: TGTGCCAGCAGCTTAAGTCTAGCGAGCAATGAGCAGTTCTTC.